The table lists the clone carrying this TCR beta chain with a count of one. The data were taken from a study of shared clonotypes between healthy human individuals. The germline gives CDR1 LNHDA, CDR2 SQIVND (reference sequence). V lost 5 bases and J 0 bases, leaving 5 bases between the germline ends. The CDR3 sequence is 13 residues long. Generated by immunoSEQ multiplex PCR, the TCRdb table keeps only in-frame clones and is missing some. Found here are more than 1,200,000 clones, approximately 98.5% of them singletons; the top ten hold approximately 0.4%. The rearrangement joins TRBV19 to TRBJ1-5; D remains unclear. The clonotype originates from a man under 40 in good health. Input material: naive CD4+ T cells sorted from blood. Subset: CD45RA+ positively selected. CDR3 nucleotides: TGTGCCAGTAGTCGGCCTAGCAATCAGCCCCAGCATTTT. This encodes CASSRPSNQPQHF.